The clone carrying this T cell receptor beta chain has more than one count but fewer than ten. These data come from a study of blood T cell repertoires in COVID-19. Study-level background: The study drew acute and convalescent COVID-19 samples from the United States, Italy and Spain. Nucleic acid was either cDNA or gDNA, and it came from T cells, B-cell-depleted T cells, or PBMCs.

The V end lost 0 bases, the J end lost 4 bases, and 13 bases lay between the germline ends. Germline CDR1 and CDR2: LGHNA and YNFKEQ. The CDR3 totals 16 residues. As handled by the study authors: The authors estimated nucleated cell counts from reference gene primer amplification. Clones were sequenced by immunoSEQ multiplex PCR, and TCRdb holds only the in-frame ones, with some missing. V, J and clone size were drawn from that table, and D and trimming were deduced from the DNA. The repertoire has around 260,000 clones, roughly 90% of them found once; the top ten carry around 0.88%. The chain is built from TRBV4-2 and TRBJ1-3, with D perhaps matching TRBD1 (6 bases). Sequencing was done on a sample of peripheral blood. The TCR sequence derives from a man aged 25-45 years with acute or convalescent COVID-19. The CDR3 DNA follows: TGTGCCAGCAGCCAAGAAGTACTGGGGGCGGGAAACACCATATATTTT. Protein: CASSQEVLGAGNTIYF.